The TCR beta chain described here comes from a study of Graves' ophthalmopathy and Graves' hyperthyroidism. About the research overall: Ahead of any treatment, peripheral blood was obtained at the initial diagnosis.

RNA transcripts served as template for amplifying TCR beta CDR3 sequences. The authors performed first-round RT-PCR with HTBI primers and then a second-round multiplex PCR. Using its own MiXCR run on the multiplex PCR reads, TCRdb lists one record per CDR3 protein. The top ten hold approximately 9.8% of the sample, which has about 480,000 distinct CDR3 sequences, around an eighth seen once. CDR1 is KGHDR and CDR2 is SFDVKD in the germline V gene. Between the trimmed V and J ends, which lost 5 bases and 5 bases, there was a span of 11 bases. The CDR3 is 13 residues long. This receptor was obtained from a woman aged 25 to 39 with Graves' ophthalmopathy. The rearrangement links TRBV24-1 to TRBJ2-5; the D is unclear. Specimen: blood. CDR3 coding DNA: TGTGCCACCAGTGTGGGTCGTCATGAGACCCAGTACTTC. This gives the protein CATSVGRHETQYF.